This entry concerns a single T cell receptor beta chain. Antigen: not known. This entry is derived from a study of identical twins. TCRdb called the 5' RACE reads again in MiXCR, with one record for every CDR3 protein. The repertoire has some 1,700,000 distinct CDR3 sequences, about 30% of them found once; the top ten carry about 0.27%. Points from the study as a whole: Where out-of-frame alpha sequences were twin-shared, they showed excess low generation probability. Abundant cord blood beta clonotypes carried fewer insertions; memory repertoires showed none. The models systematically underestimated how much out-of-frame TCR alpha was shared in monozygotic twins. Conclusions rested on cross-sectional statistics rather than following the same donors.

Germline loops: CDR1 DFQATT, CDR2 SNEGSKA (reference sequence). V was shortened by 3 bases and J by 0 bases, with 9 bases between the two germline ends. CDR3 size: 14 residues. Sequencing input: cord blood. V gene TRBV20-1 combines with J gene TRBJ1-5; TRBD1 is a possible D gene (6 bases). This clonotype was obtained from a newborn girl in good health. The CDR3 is CSASKDSSNQPQHF. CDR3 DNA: TGCAGTGCTAGTAAGGACAGTAGCAATCAGCCCCAGCATTTT.